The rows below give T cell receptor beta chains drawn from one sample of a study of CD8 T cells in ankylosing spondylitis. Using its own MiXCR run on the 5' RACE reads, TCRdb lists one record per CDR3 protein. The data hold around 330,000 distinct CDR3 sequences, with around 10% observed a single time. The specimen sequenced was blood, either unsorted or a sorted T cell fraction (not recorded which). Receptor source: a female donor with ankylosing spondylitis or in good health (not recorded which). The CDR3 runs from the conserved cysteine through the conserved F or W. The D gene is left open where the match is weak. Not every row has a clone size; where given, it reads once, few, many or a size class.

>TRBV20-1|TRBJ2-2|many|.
TGCAGTGCTAGACTGGGGGTGGCCGGGGAGCTGTTTTTT
CSARLGVAGELFF
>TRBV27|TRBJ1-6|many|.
TGTGCCAGCAGTCTCTCCTATAATTCACCCCTCCACTTT
CASSLSYNSPLHF
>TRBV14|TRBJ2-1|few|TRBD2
TGTGCCAGCAGCCAACCTAGCGGGAGTATGCATGAGCAGTTCTTC
CASSQPSGSMHEQFF
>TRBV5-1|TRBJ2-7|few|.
TGCGCCAGCAGTTGGGACAACTCCTACGAGCAGTACTTC
CASSWDNSYEQYF
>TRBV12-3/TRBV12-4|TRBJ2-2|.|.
TGTGCCAGCAGTTTAGACCTGAGGGCTTGGCACACCGGGGAGCTGTTTTTT
CASSLDLRAWHTGELFF
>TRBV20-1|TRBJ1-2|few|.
TGCAGTGCTAGATTCGAAGGAGTAGGGAACTATGGCGACACCTTC
CSARFEGVGNYGDTF
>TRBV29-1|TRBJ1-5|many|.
TGCAGCATACAGGGAGAGAGCAATCAGCCCCAGCATTTT
CSIQGESNQPQHF
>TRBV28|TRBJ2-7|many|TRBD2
TGTGCCAGCAGTCTACGGACTAGCGGGAGGGCCGCTTACGAGCAGTACTTC
CASSLRTSGRAAYEQYF
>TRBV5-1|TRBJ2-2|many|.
TGCGCCAGCAGCTTGGCCGCACAGGCGAACACCGGGGAGCTGTTTTTT
CASSLAAQANTGELFF
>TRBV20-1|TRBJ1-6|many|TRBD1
TGCAGTGCTGAGATAGCGGACAGGCAAAATTCACCCCTCCACTTT
CSAEIADRQNSPLHF
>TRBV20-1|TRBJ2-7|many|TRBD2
TGCAGTGCTAGGGCGGGAGGCCCCTACGAGCAGTACTTC
CSARAGGPYEQYF
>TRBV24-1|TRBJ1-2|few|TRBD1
TGTGCCACCAGTGACCGAGACAGGGCAGGCTACACCTTC
CATSDRDRAGYTF
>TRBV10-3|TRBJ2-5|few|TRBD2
TGTGCCATCAGCGGGGGGAAAGAGACCCAGTACTTC
CAISGGKETQYF
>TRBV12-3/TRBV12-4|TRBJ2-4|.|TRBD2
TGTGCCAGCAGTTTAGGGGCGGGGGGAAACATTCAGTACTTC
CASSLGAGGNIQYF
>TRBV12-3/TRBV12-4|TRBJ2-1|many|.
TGTGCCAGCAGCTTATGGGGGAATGAGCAGTTCTTC
CASSLWGNEQFF
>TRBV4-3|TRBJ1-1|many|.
TGCGCCAGCAGCCAAGAGGGTTCGGACCCTAACACTGAAGCTTTCTTT
CASSQEGSDPNTEAFF
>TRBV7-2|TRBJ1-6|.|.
TGTGCCAGCAGCTTAGAAGGGCCCTGGGATTCACCCCTCCACTTT
CASSLEGPWDSPLHF
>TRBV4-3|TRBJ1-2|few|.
TGCGCCAGCAGCCAAGATGCCAGGGTATTCGGTGGCTACACCTTC
CASSQDARVFGGYTF
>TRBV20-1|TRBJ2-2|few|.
TGCAGTGCTAACGGGCGGGGTAGAGGGTACACCGGGGAGCTGTTTTTT
CSANGRGRGYTGELFF
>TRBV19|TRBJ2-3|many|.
TGTGCCAGTAGTCTTTCTAGCGTCACAGATACGCAGTATTTT
CASSLSSVTDTQYF